This T cell receptor (beta chain) emerged from a study of T cell responses to AZD1222 COVID-19 vaccine. Study conclusions and caveats: Clonal diversity may have been underestimated, and the donors were mostly white British, with more females than males. Spike-spanning, vaccine-associated CD4 TCRs were dominant at 160-218 and 743-854.

The CDR3 is 14 amino acids. Germline trimming cut 10 bases from V and 3 bases from J; bases unmatched to any gene: 9. Germline CDR1 reads MNHEY; CDR2 reads SVGAGI. Points on this clone: The antigen is unknown.

Repertoires were generated with immunoSEQ multiplex PCR, while TCRdb's copy carries only in-frame clones and drops some. The sample holds 75,000 to 95,000 clones, roughly 85% seen once. The specimen comprised peripheral blood, sampled 28 days after the second AZD1222 dose. The clonotype originates from an adult who received the AZD1222 COVID-19 vaccine. The chain recombines TRBV6-5 with TRBJ2-3, with 8 positions matching TRBD2. CDR3 protein: CAIKLAEATDTQYF. CDR3 bases: TGTGCCATAAAACTAGCGGAAGCAACAGATACGCAGTATTTT.